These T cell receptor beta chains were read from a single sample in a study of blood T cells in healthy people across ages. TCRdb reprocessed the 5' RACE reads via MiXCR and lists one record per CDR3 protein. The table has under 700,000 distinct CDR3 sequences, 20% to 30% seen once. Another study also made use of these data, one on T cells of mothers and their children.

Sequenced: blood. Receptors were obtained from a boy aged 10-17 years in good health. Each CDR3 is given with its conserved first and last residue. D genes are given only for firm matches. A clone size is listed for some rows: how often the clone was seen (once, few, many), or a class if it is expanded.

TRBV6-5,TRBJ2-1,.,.,TGTGCCAGCAGTTACGTGGTAGGAGGGAATGAGCAGTTCTTC,CASSYVVGGNEQFF
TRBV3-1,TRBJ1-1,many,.,TGTGCCAGCAGTGACACAGTGAACACTGAAGCTTTCTTT,CASSDTVNTEAFF
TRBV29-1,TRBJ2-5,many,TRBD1,TGCAGCGTCGCAAGGGGGGACAGGGGGCAAGAGACCCAGTACTTC,CSVARGDRGQETQYF
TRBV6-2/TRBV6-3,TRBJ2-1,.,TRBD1,TGTGCCAGCAGTACGCGGACAGGGGGAGTTGAGCAGTTCTTC,CASSTRTGGVEQFF
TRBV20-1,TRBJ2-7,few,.,TGCAGTTCCATCGGGTACGAGCAGTACTTC,CSSIGYEQYF
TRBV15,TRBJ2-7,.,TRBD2,TGTGCCACCAGCAGGAGCGGGAATAACTACGAGCAGTACTTC,CATSRSGNNYEQYF
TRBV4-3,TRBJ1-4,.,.,TGCGCCAGCAGCCTTCACTCGGGATCTAATGAAAAACTGTTTTTT,CASSLHSGSNEKLFF
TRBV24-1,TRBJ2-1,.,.,TGTGCCACCAGTGATTCCCGGGGGAGTTCCTATAATGAGCAGTTCTTC,CATSDSRGSSYNEQFF
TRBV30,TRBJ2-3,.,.,TGTGCCTGGAGTGGTACCCGCGGTGGCGGTACGCAGTATTTT,CAWSGTRGGGTQYF
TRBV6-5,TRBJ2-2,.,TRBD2,TGTGCCAGCAGTCGTACTAGCGGGGGGTCTTTCGGGGAGCTGTTTTTT,CASSRTSGGSFGELFF
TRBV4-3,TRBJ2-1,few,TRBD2,TGCGCCAGCAGCCAAGAAGGCGGGGGGGCTTACAATGAGCAGTTCTTC,CASSQEGGGAYNEQFF
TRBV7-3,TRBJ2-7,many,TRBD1,TGTGCCAGCAGCCCCGGGACAGGGGGCTCCTACGAGCAGTACTTC,CASSPGTGGSYEQYF
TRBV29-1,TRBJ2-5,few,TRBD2,TGCAGCGTTGAAGATCCTCTGGGGCTAGCGGGAGGACCGTACCAAGAGACCCAGTACTTC,CSVEDPLGLAGGPYQETQYF
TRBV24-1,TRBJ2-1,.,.,TGTGCCACCAGTGATTTGTGGGACAATGAGCAGTTCTTC,CATSDLWDNEQFF
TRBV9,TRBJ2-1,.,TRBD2,TGTGCCAGCAGCATCCTGGCGGGAGGGGGCTACAATGAGCAGTTCTTC,CASSILAGGGYNEQFF
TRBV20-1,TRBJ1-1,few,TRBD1,TGCAGTGCAACCGAACAGGGGGCAAACACTGAAGCTTTCTTT,CSATEQGANTEAFF
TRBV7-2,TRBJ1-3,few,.,TGTGCCAGCAGCTTAGCGGGGGTCGGTGGAAACACCATATATTTT,CASSLAGVGGNTIYF
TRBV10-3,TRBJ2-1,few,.,TGTGCCATCAGTGGCAAAAAGGCAGGGTGGTACAATGAGCAGTTCTTC,CAISGKKAGWYNEQFF
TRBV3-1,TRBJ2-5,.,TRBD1,TGTGCCAGCATACTGGGACAGCAAAATTCGGAGACCCAGTACTTC,CASILGQQNSETQYF
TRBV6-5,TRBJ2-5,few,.,TGTGCCAGCACCAATAGGGGGGGTGGCGAGACCCAGTACTTC,CASTNRGGGETQYF
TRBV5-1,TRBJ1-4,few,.,TGCGCCAGCAGCCGGGATAATAATGAAAAACTGTTTTTT,CASSRDNNEKLFF
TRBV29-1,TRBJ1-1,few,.,TGCAGCTTAGACATGGGGGCGACTGAAGCTTTCTTT,CSLDMGATEAFF
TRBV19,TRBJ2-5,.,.,TGTGCTACAACAGCGAGCGAGACCCAGTACTTC,CATTASETQYF
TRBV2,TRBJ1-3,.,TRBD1,TGTGCCAGCAGTTACCGACAGGGTGGAAACACCATATATTTT,CASSYRQGGNTIYF
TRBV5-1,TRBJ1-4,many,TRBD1,TGCGCCAGCAGCTTGGAGTTCCAGGGGGCGTCGGGTGAAAAACTGTTTTTT,CASSLEFQGASGEKLFF
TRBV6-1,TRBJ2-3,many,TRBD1,TGTGCCAGCAGTGAAGCGCAGGGGGCCACAGATACGCAGTATTTT,CASSEAQGATDTQYF
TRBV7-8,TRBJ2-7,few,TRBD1,TGTGCCAGCAGCCTAGACAGGGGGAGCAGGTACGAGCAGTACTTC,CASSLDRGSRYEQYF
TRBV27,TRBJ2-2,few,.,TGTGCCAGCAGCCCCGAGGTCGCGAACACCGGGGAGCTGTTTTTT,CASSPEVANTGELFF
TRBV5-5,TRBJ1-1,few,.,TGTGCCAGCATCATCGACCGGGGCACTGAAGCTTTCTTT,CASIIDRGTEAFF
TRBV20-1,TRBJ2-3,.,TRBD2,TGCAGTGCTAGAGTCCAGCGGGAGGGCCTTACGGGAGCGCAGTATTTT,CSARVQREGLTGAQYF
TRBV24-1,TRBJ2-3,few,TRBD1,TGTGCCACCAGTGCTCCAGACAGGGCAGATACGCAGTATTTT,CATSAPDRADTQYF
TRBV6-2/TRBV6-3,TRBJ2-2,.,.,TGTGCCAGCAGTCCCAGGGACACCGGGGAGCTGTTTTTT,CASSPRDTGELFF
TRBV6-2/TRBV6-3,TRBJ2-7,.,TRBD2,TGTGCCAGCAGTTACGAGGGACTAGCGGGGGTAATCTACGAGCAGTACTTC,CASSYEGLAGVIYEQYF
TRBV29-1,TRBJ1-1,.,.,TGCAGCGTTGAAGACGGACCGGCAACTGAAGCTTTCTTT,CSVEDGPATEAFF
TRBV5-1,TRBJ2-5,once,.,TGCGCCAGCAGCTTGTTCGGGGCCCAAGAGACCCAGTACTTC,CASSLFGAQETQYF
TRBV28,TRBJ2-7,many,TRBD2,TGTGCCAGCAGTATCCTAGCGGACTCCTACGAGCAGTACTTC,CASSILADSYEQYF
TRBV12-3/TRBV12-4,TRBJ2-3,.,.,TGTGCCAGCAGTTTTAGGCTAGCAGATACGCAGTATTTT,CASSFRLADTQYF
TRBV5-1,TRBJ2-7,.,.,TGCGCCAGCAGCTTAGGTCAGGGTCCCAACGAGCAGTACTTC,CASSLGQGPNEQYF
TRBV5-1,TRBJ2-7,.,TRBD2,TGCGCCAGCAGCCCCTCTGGGGGGGGGATCTCCTACGAGCAGTACTTC,CASSPSGGGISYEQYF
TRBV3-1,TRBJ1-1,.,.,TGTGCCAGCAGCAACATAAGATACAACACTGAAGCTTTCTTT,CASSNIRYNTEAFF
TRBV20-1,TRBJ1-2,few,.,TGCAGTGCTCCGAGTTATGGCTACACCTTC,CSAPSYGYTF
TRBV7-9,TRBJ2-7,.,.,TGTGCCAGCAGCTTAAGTCCGGGACACCCCTCCTACGAGCAGTACTTC,CASSLSPGHPSYEQYF
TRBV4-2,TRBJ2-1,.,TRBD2,TGTGCCAGCAGCCAAGCATCGGGACTAAAGGAGCAGTTCTTC,CASSQASGLKEQFF
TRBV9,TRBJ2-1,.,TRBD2,TGTGCCAGCAGCGTAGCCTTAGCGGGGGACTACAATGAGCAGTTCTTC,CASSVALAGDYNEQFF
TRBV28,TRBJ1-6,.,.,TGTGCCAGCATCGACAGTTACAATTCACCCCTCCACTTT,CASIDSYNSPLHF
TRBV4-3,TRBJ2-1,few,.,TGCGCCAGCAGCCCCGGGACGGCATCTAGGGATGAGCAGTTCTTC,CASSPGTASRDEQFF
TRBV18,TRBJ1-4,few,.,TGTGCCAGCTCACCACCAGTAGGGTTTTACGAAAAACTGTTTTTT,CASSPPVGFYEKLFF
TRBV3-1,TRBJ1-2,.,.,TGTGCCAGCATTGGAGAATGGGGCTACACCTTC,CASIGEWGYTF